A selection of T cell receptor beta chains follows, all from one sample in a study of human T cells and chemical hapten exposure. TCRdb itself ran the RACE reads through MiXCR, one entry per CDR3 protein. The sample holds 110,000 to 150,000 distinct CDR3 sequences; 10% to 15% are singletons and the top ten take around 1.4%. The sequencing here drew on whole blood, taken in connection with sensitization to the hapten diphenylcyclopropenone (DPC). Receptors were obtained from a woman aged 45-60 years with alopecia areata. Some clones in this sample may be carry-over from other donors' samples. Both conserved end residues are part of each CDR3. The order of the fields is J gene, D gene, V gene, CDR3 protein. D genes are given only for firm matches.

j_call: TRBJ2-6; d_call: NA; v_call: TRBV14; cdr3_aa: CASSQPSGANVLTF
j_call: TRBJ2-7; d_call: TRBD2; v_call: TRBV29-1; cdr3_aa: CSARASGRGNEQYF
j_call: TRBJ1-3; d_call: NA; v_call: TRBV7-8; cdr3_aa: CASSTTTGRVLSGNTIYF
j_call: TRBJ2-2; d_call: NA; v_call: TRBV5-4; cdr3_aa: CASSLWDNGEPFF
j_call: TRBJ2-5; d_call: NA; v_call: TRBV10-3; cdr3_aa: CAISDRAQETQYF
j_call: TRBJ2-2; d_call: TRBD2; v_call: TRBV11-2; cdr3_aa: CASSPRTSGRATGELFF
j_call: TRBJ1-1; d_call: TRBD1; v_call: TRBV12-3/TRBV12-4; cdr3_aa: CATRPGGQGAEAFF
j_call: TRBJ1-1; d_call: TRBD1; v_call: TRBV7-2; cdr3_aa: CANSLGGAMNTEAFF
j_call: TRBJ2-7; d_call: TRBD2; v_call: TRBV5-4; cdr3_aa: CASSLRGGHEQYF
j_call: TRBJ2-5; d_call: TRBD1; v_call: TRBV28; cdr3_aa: CASSLGTGGRETQYF
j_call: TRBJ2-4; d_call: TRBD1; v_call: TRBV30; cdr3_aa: CACLSGTGMNIQYF
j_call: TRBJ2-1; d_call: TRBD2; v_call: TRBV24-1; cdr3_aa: CATSDPGTSGRSIHNGQFF
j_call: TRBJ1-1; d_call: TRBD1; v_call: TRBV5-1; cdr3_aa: CASSVDRGLKAFF
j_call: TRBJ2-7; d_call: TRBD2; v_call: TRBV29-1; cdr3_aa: CSALAGAYEQYF
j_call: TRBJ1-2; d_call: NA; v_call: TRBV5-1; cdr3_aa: CASSSGTAKSYTF
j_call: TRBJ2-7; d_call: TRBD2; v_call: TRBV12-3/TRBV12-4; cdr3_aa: CASSPFAGGGIHEQYF
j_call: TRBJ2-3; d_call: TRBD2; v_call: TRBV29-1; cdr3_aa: CSVEVAGGDTQYF
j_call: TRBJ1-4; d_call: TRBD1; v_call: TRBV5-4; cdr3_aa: CASSLGRGVEKLFF
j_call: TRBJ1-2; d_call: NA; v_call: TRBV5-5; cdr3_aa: CASFMGRVLHYGYTF
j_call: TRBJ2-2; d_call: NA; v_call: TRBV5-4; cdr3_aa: CASSFVRGDTGELFF
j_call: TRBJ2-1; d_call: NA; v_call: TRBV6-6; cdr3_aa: CASRDAVRQSNEQFF
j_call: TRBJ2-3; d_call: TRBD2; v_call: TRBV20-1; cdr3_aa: CSARQLAGPTDTQYF